Listed here are 26 T cell receptor beta chains from one sample, sequenced in a study of CD8 T cells in Susac syndrome. It was with random hexamers that 0.5 to 1 ug RNA was reverse transcribed. MiXCR, run by TCRdb on the immunoSEQ multiplex PCR reads, gives a single entry per CDR3 protein. The sample lists about 66,000 distinct CDR3 sequences, 94% occurring once. The sample was CD8+ T cells from PBMCs. The receptors derive from a human donor with multiple sclerosis.

The chain recombines TRBV5-1 with TRBJ2-3; D is unresolved. The V and J ends lost 4 bases and 4 bases respectively, with 10 bases between them. CDR1 SGHRS and CDR2 YFSETQ come from the germline V gene. This CDR3 spans 13 amino acids. The DNA of the CDR3 is TGCGCCAGCAGCCCGTCCCCAGCAGATACGCAGTATTTT. Amino acid sequence: CASSPSPADTQYF.

V gene TRBV27 combines with J gene TRBJ1-1; tentative D call: TRBD1 (5 bases). This CDR3 is 16 amino acids long. V lost 1 base and J 10 bases, leaving 22 bases between the germline ends. Germline V gene data show CDR1 as MNHEY and CDR2 as SMNVEV (reference sequence). This CDR3 reads CASSLFEGRGVFGAFF. The CDR3 DNA sequence: TGTGCCAGCAGTTTATTTGAGGGCCGAGGGGTTTTTGGAGCTTTCTTT.

V and J are TRBV30 and TRBJ2-5; D unresolved. This CDR3 has 12 amino acids. Germline V gene lookup returns CDR1 GTSNPN and CDR2 SVGIG (reference sequence). Trimming removed 2 bases from V and 5 bases from J, with 9 bases in between. CDR3 loop: CAWSPTWETQYF. The CDR3 DNA is TGTGCCTGGAGTCCGACTTGGGAGACCCAGTACTTC.

The chain links TRBV20-1 to TRBJ1-5; 7 bases map to TRBD1. J was trimmed by 6 bases and V by 5 bases; bases with no gene match: 13. CDR1 is DFQATT, CDR2 SNEGSKA, per germline (reference sequence). The CDR3 is made up of 15 amino acids. This CDR3 reads CSAPQGTALSQPQHF. As DNA, the CDR3 is TGCAGTGCTCCCCAAGGGACAGCCTTGAGTCAGCCCCAGCATTTT.

V gene TRBV9 combines with J gene TRBJ2-7; 14 bases are a match to TRBD2. V gave up 3 bases and J gave up 5 bases; unmatched junction bases: 13. The germline V gene has CDR1 SGDLS and CDR2 YYNGEE. This CDR3 has 18 amino acids. CDR3 amino acids: CASSETLTSGRVPHEQYF. CDR3 sequence (DNA): TGTGCCAGCAGCGAGACCCTGACTAGCGGGAGGGTTCCCCACGAGCAGTACTTC.

This chain uses TRBV4-1 with TRBJ2-7; a weak D match, TRBD1 (5 bases). The V end lost 5 bases, the J end lost 2 bases, and 13 bases lay between the germline ends. There are 14 residues in the CDR3. Germline values: CDR1 MGHRA, CDR2 YSYEKL. The DNA for the CDR3 is TGCGCCAGCAGCGCCCGCAAAGGGGCCTACGAGCAGTACTTC. The encoded protein is CASSARKGAYEQYF.

V gene TRBV27 combines with J gene TRBJ1-5; possibly TRBD1 for D (5 bases). The germline V gene encodes CDR1 MNHEY and CDR2 SMNVEV (reference sequence). This CDR3 has 10 residues. V was cut by 11 bases and J by 7 bases, with 9 bases left in between. The CDR3 loop reads CAAGHQPQHF. The CDR3 region has the DNA TGTGCCGCCGGACACCAGCCCCAGCATTTT.

The rearrangement joins TRBV29-1 to TRBJ1-2; TRBD1 agrees at 7 bases. The CDR3 totals 17 residues. The V segment lost 3 bases and the J segment 3 bases; nucleotides outside the gene matches: 16. The V gene's germline CDR1 is SQVTM and CDR2 ANQGSEA. The CDR3 sequence is CSVDWDSTTPTDYGYTF. CDR3 sequence (DNA): TGCAGCGTTGATTGGGACAGTACAACACCGACGGACTATGGCTACACCTTC.

The chain links TRBV4-3 to TRBJ2-7, with D possibly matching TRBD1 (5 bases). The V end was cut by 3 bases, the J end by 3 bases, with 9 bases between. This CDR3 comprises 13 residues. Germline CDR1 LGHNA, CDR2 YSLEER. CDR3: CASSQGLFYEQYF. The CDR3 DNA reads TGCGCCAGCAGCCAGGGGCTCTTCTACGAGCAGTACTTC.

This rearrangement joins TRBV7-2 to TRBJ2-7; weak D call: TRBD1 (6 bases). The germline V gene has CDR1 SGHTA and CDR2 FQGNSA. This CDR3 is 13 amino acids long. The germline V and J ends were trimmed by 3 bases and 3 bases, with 9 bases remaining between them. As DNA, the CDR3 is TGTGCCAGCAGCTTTTGGGACAACTACGAGCAGTACTTC. This encodes CASSFWDNYEQYF.

This clonotype is medium-sized (0.01 to 0.1%) within its sample. The chain is built from TRBV29-1 and TRBJ2-5, with 9 bases identical to TRBD1. The germline V gene encodes CDR1 SQVTM and CDR2 ANQGSEA. V dropped 4 bases and J dropped 3; count of bases not matched to a gene: 12. The CDR3 is made up of 16 amino acids. CDR3 nucleotide sequence: TGCAGCGTTGGTAACCGGGACAGGGTACCCGAAGAGACCCAGTACTTC. This gives the protein CSVGNRDRVPEETQYF.

V usage is TRBV20-1 and J usage is TRBJ1-1, with TRBD1 identical over 7 bases. CDR1 is DFQATT, CDR2 SNEGSKA, per germline (reference sequence). With 6 bases clipped from V and 1 base from J, the junction kept 5 bases outside the gene matches. This CDR3 contains 13 residues. The CDR3: CSAPRTGNTEAFF. The CDR3 bases are TGCAGTGCACCGAGGACAGGGAACACTGAAGCTTTCTTT.

The chain employs TRBV29-1 and TRBJ2-7, with 9 bases lining up with TRBD1. The CDR3 is 15 residues long. Trimming removed 3 bases from V and 0 bases from J; junction bases left unmatched: 6. The germline V gene encodes CDR1 SQVTM and CDR2 ANQGSEA. CDR3 residues: CSVDGTGLRSYEQYF. The DNA of the CDR3 is TGCAGCGTTGACGGGACAGGGCTTCGCTCCTACGAGCAGTACTTC.

This chain uses TRBV5-1 with TRBJ2-1, with D maybe TRBD2 (7 bases). Germline CDR1 and CDR2: SGHRS and YFSETQ. The V end was cut by 3 bases, the J end by 0 bases, with 16 bases between. CDR3 length: 17 residues. The CDR3: CASSWDIAGSSYNEQFF. The CDR3 DNA reads TGCGCCAGCAGCTGGGACATAGCGGGCAGCTCCTACAATGAGCAGTTCTTC.

This clonotype was seen a single time. The chain combines TRBV27 with TRBJ2-7, with D possibly called TRBD1 or TRBD2 (5 bases each). The V gene lost 8 bases and the J gene lost 2 bases, with 16 bases spanning the gap. The CDR3 covers 14 residues. Germline V CDR1 and CDR2: MNHEY, SMNVEV (reference sequence). In DNA, the CDR3 is TGTGCCAGCGGAGCCCCGGGGACCACCTACGAGCAGTACTTC. It translates to CASGAPGTTYEQYF.

The V and J genes are TRBV20-1 and TRBJ1-1; D remains unclear. Germline values: CDR1 DFQATT, CDR2 SNEGSKA (reference sequence). The CDR3 consists of 12 residues. The CDR3 nucleotides read TGCAGCAAAAGGGATTTCCTATCTGAAGCTTTCTTT. Protein sequence: CSKRDFLSEAFF.

This chain joins TRBV27 and TRBJ1-2; D remains unclear. Trimming shortened V by 0 bases and J by 4 bases, and 6 bases separated the two germline ends. This CDR3 region has 13 residues. Germline V gene data show CDR1 as MNHEY and CDR2 as SMNVEV (reference sequence). This CDR3 is CASSLSAAYGYTF. In nucleotides, the CDR3 is TGTGCCAGCAGTTTATCGGCAGCCTATGGCTACACCTTC.

J is TRBJ2-1 and V is TRBV2; D is uncertain. V gave up 1 base and J gave up 0 bases, with 7 bases separating them. The germline V gene has CDR1 SNHLY and CDR2 FYNNEI. The CDR3 is made up of 15 amino acids. The CDR3 is CASSEGVFSYNEQFF. The CDR3 bases are TGTGCCAGCAGTGAAGGGGTCTTCTCCTACAATGAGCAGTTCTTC.

This CDR3 reads CSVVKLAGEVIYNEQFF. The CDR3 DNA reads as TGCAGCGTTGTAAAGCTAGCGGGAGAGGTGATTTACAATGAGCAGTTCTTC. The chain links TRBV29-1 to TRBJ2-1, with 10 bases matching TRBD2. This CDR3 spans 17 amino acids. J lost 4 bases, V lost 4 bases, and 13 bases had no gene match. Looked up from germline, CDR1 is SQVTM and CDR2 is ANQGSEA.

The chain joins TRBV20-1 to TRBJ2-1; 10 bases agree with TRBD2. Germline assignment: CDR1 DFQATT and CDR2 SNEGSKA (reference sequence). Trimming took 5 bases from V and 6 from J; bases not matched to a gene: 7. There are 14 residues in the CDR3. CDR3 in amino acids: CSARLAGEINEQFF. As DNA, the CDR3 is TGCAGTGCTCGCCTAGCGGGAGAAATCAATGAGCAGTTCTTC.

The J gene is TRBJ2-1, the V gene TRBV14; D call uncertain. The germline CDR1 and CDR2 sequences are SGHDN and FVKESK. The CDR3 is 14 residues long. V was shortened by 1 base and J by 5 bases, with 9 bases between the two germline ends. Written as DNA, the CDR3 is TGTGCCAGCAGCCAAGTAGGTGGGAACAATGAGCAGTTCTTC. Amino acid sequence: CASSQVGGNNEQFF.

The rearrangement uses TRBV7-9 and TRBJ2-5; TRBD1 is a possible D gene (5 bases). Germline-derived CDR1 and CDR2 are SEHNR and FQNEAQ (reference sequence). Trimming pared 2 bases from V and 2 bases from J, leaving 12 bases between. This CDR3 comprises 15 residues. DNA for the CDR3: TGTGCCAGCAGCTTATGGGGCAGCGTACAAGAGACCCAGTACTTC. Its protein is CASSLWGSVQETQYF.

The gene calls are TRBV28 and TRBJ2-7; 12 bases align to TRBD1. Germline trimming cut 3 bases from V and 5 bases from J; bases unmatched to any gene: 2. The CDR3 consists of 14 residues. Germline CDR1 and CDR2: MDHEN and SYDVKM. The CDR3 sequence is CASSFGTGGDEQYF. The CDR3 DNA is TGTGCCAGCAGTTTTGGGACAGGGGGCGACGAGCAGTACTTC.

This clonotype was counted once. One junction end disagrees with the germline gene, perhaps due to a read error. DNA of the CDR3: TGTGCCAGCAGTTTTGGTAGCAGTCAGCCCCAGCATTTT. Its translation is CASSFGSSQPQHF. The chain combines TRBV12-3 or TRBV12-4 with TRBJ1-5; D is unresolved. The CDR3 is 13 residues long.

V gene TRBV5-1 combines with J gene TRBJ2-7, with 12 bases aligning to TRBD1. With 7 bases clipped from V and 3 bases from J, the junction kept 14 bases outside the gene matches. The CDR3 length is 17 residues. Per germline, CDR1 SGHRS and CDR2 YFSETQ. CDR3 DNA: TGCGCCAGCTGTACGGGACAGGGGGCGCGTGGGGACTACGAGCAGTACTTC. It codes for CASCTGQGARGDYEQYF.

This chain uses TRBV4-1 with TRBJ2-3; D possibly corresponds to TRBD2 (6 bases). Trimming shortened V by 2 bases and J by 2 bases, and 14 bases separated the two germline ends. The CDR3 is made up of 16 amino acids. Germline V gives CDR1 MGHRA, CDR2 YSYEKL. CDR3 DNA sequence: TGCGCCAGCAGCCAAAGAATGGTAGCGGCCACAGATACGCAGTATTTT. As protein: CASSQRMVAATDTQYF.